The 19 T cell receptor beta chains in this list originate from one sample, sequenced in a study of glioma-infiltrating T cells (dated by TCRdb to about 2016). Reads for this sample came from an Illumina MiSeq. The iRepertoire nested amplicon-rescue multiplex PCR (arm-PCR) platform was used to amplify TCR alpha and beta CDR3 regions from RNA. The public reads were run again by TCRdb, first through fastp at Q25 and then through MiXCR, and only productive beta chains were kept. Identical CDR3 protein sequences are pooled into one entry, listed with their most common genes and DNA. This sample gives 300,000 to 450,000 distinct CDR3 sequences in total; 41% of them show up just once. About 12% of the sample lies in the top ten. Sequenced input: glioma tissue, nonneoplastic brain tissue, or PBMCs (not recorded which). These receptor sequences come from a human donor with low-grade glioma or glioblastoma, undergoing nonglioma brain surgery, or in good health (not recorded which).

Comments on this clonotype: At one end the junction does not follow the germline gene, possibly because of a read error. J is TRBJ1-1 and V is TRBV7-2; TRBD1 aligns across 7 bases. The CDR3 runs 15 residues. Germline V lookup: CDR1 SGHTA, CDR2 FQGNSA. CDR3 in amino acids: CASRTNRGWDTEALF. The CDR3 DNA reads as TGTGCCAGCAGAACGAACAGGGGATGGGACACTGAAGCTTTATTT.

The CDR3 region is CASRKVPGATEAFF. CDR3 in DNA: TGCGCCAGCAGGAAAGTGCCAGGGGCGACTGAAGCTTTCTTT. The V and J genes are TRBV5-1 and TRBJ1-1, with D maybe TRBD1 (6 bases). The germline V and J ends were trimmed by 5 bases and 5 bases, with 16 bases remaining between them. Germline-derived CDR1 and CDR2 are SGHRS and YFSETQ. CDR3 length: 14 residues.

There are many counts of this clonotype. This chain uses TRBV6-1 with TRBJ1-2; 10 bases match TRBD1. With 5 bases clipped from V and 8 bases from J, the junction kept 8 bases outside the gene matches. The CDR3 contains 14 residues. Germline values: CDR1 MNHNS, CDR2 SASEGT. Written as DNA, the CDR3 is TGTGCCAGCAGTTCCCGACAGGGGGCGCGGGGCTACACCTTC. Its protein product is CASSSRQGARGYTF.

The chain links TRBV19 to TRBJ1-1; the D gene is possibly TRBD1 (6 bases). Germline assignment: CDR1 LNHDA and CDR2 SQIVND (reference sequence). The CDR3 has 14 residues. V lost 3 bases and J 2 bases, leaving 10 bases between the germline ends. CDR3: CASSINGGNTEAFF. CDR3 nucleotide sequence: TGTGCCAGTAGTATTAACGGGGGCAACACTGAAGCTTTCTTT.

About this clonotype: A junction boundary mismatches the germline segment, possibly from a read error. The chain joins TRBV25-1 to TRBJ2-7, with D possibly matching TRBD2 (7 bases). This CDR3 region has 15 residues. Per the germline V gene, CDR1 is MGHDK and CDR2 is SYGVNS. The CDR3 DNA sequence: TGTGCCAGCAGGGGGGCGGGGGCCCCCTCCTACGAGCAGTGCTTC. Amino acids: CASRGAGAPSYEQCF.

The chain carries TRBV20-1 and TRBJ2-7; 7 bases are a match to TRBD2. Losses at the gene ends were 3 bases for V and 0 bases for J; bases not matched to a gene: 2. Germline assignment: CDR1 DFQATT and CDR2 SNEGSKA (reference sequence). This CDR3 has 13 residues. The CDR3 reads CSARGGFSYEQYF. The CDR3 nucleotides read TGCAGTGCTAGGGGGGGGTTCTCCTACGAGCAGTACTTC.

The chain uses TRBV6-5 and TRBJ2-1; 15 nucleotides line up with TRBD2. Germline assignment: CDR1 MNHEY and CDR2 SVGAGI. The CDR3 totals 17 residues. V dropped 11 bases and J dropped 10; count of bases not matched to a gene: 18. CDR3 in amino acids: CAGWGLAGGRSSYEQFF. Here the CDR3 DNA reads TGTGCCGGGTGGGGACTAGCGGGAGGTCGAAGCTCCTACGAGCAGTTCTTC.

On this clonotype itself: One junction end disagrees with the germline gene, perhaps due to a read error. The chain employs TRBV20-1 and TRBJ1-1; 10 positions match TRBD1. The CDR3 is 15 amino acids. Germline CDR1 DFQATT, CDR2 SNEGSKA (reference sequence). The CDR3 region is CSARERTGGLAEALF. The CDR3 coding sequence is TGCAGTGCTAGAGAGAGGACAGGGGGTCTGGCTGAAGCTCTCTTT.

Turning to this clonotype: Being one base from a much bigger clone, this may be a read error. The V call is TRBV6-5, the J call TRBJ1-2; D not certain. Looked up from germline, CDR1 is MNHEY and CDR2 is SVGAGI. The CDR3 loop spans 13 amino acids. The CDR3 nucleotides are TGTGCCAGCAGATCAACAGCCAACTATAGCTACACCTTC. Its translation: CASRSTANYSYTF.

This clonotype has at least ten counts. The chain combines TRBV2 with TRBJ1-4, with D unresolved. V was clipped by 8 bases and J by 8 bases, with 12 bases between them. This CDR3 has 12 amino acids. CDR1 is SNHLY, CDR2 FYNNEI, per germline. The CDR3 DNA follows: TGTGCCAGCGGAAGACGAAGCGAAAAACTGTTTTTT. As protein: CASGRRSEKLFF.

The rearrangement uses TRBV10-3 and TRBJ2-3, with TRBD1 as a possible D gene (6 bases). The germline V gene encodes CDR1 ENHRY and CDR2 SYGVKD. The V end lost 0 bases, the J end lost 1 base, and 8 bases lay between the germline ends. The CDR3 has 15 residues. The CDR3 region has the DNA TGTGCCATCAGTGAGTCGGCAGGGGGCACAGATACGCAGTATTTT. It encodes CAISESAGGTDTQYF.

As for this clonotype: This may be a read error: a much more frequent sequence differs by one nucleotide. The J gene is TRBJ2-7, the V gene TRBV6-2 or TRBV6-3; D possibly uses TRBD1 or TRBD2 (5 bases each). Germline V gene lookup returns CDR1 MNHEY and CDR2 SVGEGT. V was cut by 5 bases and J by 4 bases, with 21 bases left in between. This CDR3 has 16 amino acids. Written as DNA, the CDR3 is TGTGCCAGCAGTGATTATTCCGGGGCAGGGACGTACGAGCAGTACTTC. Translation: CASSDYSGAGTYEQYF.

This clonotype occurred many times. This chain uses TRBV6-5 with TRBJ2-7; 7 bases map to TRBD1. J gave up 2 bases and V 1 base, and 2 bases lay outside the gene matches. Germline CDR1 is MNHEY and CDR2 is SVGAGI. The CDR3 is made up of 14 amino acids. The CDR3 DNA reads TGTGCCAGCAGTTACTACCAGGGGGCCTACGAGCAGTACTTC. This translates into CASSYYQGAYEQYF.

This clonotype was seen at least ten times. The chain has TRBV28 and TRBJ2-7; D possibly corresponds to TRBD1 (6 bases). Germline V lookup: CDR1 MDHEN, CDR2 SYDVKM. CDR3 length equals 15 residues. V gave up 3 bases and J gave up 2 bases, with 14 bases separating them. The CDR3 protein is CASSLTGISTYEQYF. CDR3 sequence (DNA): TGTGCCAGCAGTTTGACAGGAATTTCGACCTACGAGCAGTACTTC.

Of note for this clonotype: This could be a read error, since a much larger clone is one nucleotide away. The chain links TRBV28 to TRBJ2-1, with TRBD2 matching 12 bases. This CDR3 has 18 amino acids. The germline CDR1 and CDR2 sequences are MDHEN and SYDVKM. The CDR3 spells CDSSLWASGRAGKNEQFF. The CDR3, as DNA: TGTGACAGCAGTTTATGGGCTAGCGGGAGGGCCGGAAAGAATGAGCAGTTCTTC. The variable domain in full, with the rest retrieved from reference TRBV28 and TRBJ2-1, is DVKVTQSSRYLVKRTGEKVFLECVQDMDHENMFWYRQDPGLGLRLIYFSYDVKMKEKGDIPEGYSVSREKKERFSLILESASTNQTSMYLCDSSLWASGRAGKNEQFFGPGTRLTVL.

This chain uses TRBV7-6 with TRBJ1-5; D remains ambiguous. The CDR3 consists of 17 residues. The V end was cut by 2 bases, the J end by 0 bases, with 14 bases between. The germline gives CDR1 SGHVS, CDR2 FNYEAQ. CDR3 protein: CASSLFGSQDSNQPQHF. CDR3 sequence (DNA): TGTGCCAGCAGCTTATTCGGCTCTCAGGATAGCAATCAGCCCCAGCATTTT.

In this sample, this clonotype turned up a few times. The DNA for the CDR3 is TGTGCCAGCAGTCTCGAAGGTTCCTATGGCTACACCTTC. Residues: CASSLEGSYGYTF. V and J are TRBV6-5 and TRBJ1-2; D remains unclear. V lost 5 bases, J lost 4 bases, and 11 bases lay in between. Germline V lookup: CDR1 MNHEY, CDR2 SVGAGI. This CDR3 spans 13 amino acids.

CDR3 region: CASSFGAGYLQETQYF. The CDR3 nucleotides read TGTGCCAGCAGCTTCGGCGCGGGATACCTCCAAGAGACCCAGTACTTC. V and J are TRBV5-8 and TRBJ2-1; D possibly corresponds to TRBD2 (6 bases). The DNA end is more similar to TRBJ2-5, so the J call may be wrong. The CDR3 sequence is 16 residues long. CDR1 is SGHTS, CDR2 YDEGEE, per germline.

This chain connects TRBV6-2 or TRBV6-3 to TRBJ2-7; D is uncertain. CDR3 length: 11 amino acids. V shed 7 bases and J shed 0 bases, with 4 bases lying between them. The V gene's germline CDR1 is MNHEY and CDR2 SVGEGT. The CDR3 nucleotides are TGTGCCAGCAAGCTCTCCTACGAGCAGTACTTC. This gives the protein CASKLSYEQYF.